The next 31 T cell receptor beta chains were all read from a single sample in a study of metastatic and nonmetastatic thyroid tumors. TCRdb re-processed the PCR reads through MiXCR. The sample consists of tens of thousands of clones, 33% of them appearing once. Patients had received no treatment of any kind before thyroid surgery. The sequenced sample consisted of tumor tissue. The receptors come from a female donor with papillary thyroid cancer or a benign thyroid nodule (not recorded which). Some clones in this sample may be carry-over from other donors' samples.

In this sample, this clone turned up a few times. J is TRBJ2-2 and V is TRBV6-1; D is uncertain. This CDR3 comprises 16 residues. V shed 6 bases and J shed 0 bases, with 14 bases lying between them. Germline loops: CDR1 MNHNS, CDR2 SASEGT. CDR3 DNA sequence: TGTGCCAGCAGGATAAAAGGGAAATCGAACACCGGGGAGCTGTTTTTT. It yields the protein CASRIKGKSNTGELFF.

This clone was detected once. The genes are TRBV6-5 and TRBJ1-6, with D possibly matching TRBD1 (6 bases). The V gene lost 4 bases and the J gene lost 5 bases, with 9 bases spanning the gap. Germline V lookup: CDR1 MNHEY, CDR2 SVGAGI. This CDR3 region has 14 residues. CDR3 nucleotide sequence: TGTGCCAGCAGTTTTGGACAGCATAATTCACCCCTCCACTTT. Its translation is CASSFGQHNSPLHF.

CDR3 region: CASSPQASGRRQFF. In DNA, the CDR3 is TGTGCCAGCAGCCCCCAGGCTAGCGGGAGACGGCAGTTCTTC. The rearrangement links TRBV7-3 to TRBJ2-1; 10 bases match TRBD2. V lost 5 bases to trimming and J lost 12 bases; unmatched junction nucleotides: 10. This CDR3 has 14 amino acids. Germline V gene sequence: CDR1 SGHTA, CDR2 FQGTGA.

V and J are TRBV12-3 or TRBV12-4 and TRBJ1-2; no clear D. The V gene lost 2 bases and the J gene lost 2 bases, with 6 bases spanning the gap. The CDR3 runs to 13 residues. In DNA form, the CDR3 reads TGTGCCAGCAGTTTAAACAGAAACTATGGCTACACCTTC. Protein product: CASSLNRNYGYTF.

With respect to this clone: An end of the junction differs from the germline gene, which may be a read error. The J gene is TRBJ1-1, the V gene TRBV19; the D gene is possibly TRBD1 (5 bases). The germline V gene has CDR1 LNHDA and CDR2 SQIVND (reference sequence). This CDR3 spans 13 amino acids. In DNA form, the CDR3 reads TGTGCCAGTAGTATCGCCGTGGACACTGAAGCTTTCTTC. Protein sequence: CASSIAVDTEAFF.

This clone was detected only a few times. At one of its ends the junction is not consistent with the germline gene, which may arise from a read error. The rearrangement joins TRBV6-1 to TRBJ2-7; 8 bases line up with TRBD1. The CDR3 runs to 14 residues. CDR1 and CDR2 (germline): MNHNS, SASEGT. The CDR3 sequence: CASREGTGPYEQYF. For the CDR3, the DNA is TGTGCCAGCAGGGAAGGGACAGGCCCCTACGAGCAGTACTTC.

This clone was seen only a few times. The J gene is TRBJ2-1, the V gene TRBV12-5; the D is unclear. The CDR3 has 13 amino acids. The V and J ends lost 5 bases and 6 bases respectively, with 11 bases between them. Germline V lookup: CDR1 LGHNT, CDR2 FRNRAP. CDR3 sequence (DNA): TGTGCTAGTGGTCTGAATACGGGCAATGAGCAGTTCTTC. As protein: CASGLNTGNEQFF.

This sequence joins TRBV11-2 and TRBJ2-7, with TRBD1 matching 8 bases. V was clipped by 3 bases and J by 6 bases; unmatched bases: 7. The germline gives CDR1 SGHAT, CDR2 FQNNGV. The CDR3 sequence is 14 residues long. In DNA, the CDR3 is TGTGCCAGCAGCTTCGTGACAGGGGTTTTCGAGCAGTACTTC. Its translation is CASSFVTGVFEQYF.

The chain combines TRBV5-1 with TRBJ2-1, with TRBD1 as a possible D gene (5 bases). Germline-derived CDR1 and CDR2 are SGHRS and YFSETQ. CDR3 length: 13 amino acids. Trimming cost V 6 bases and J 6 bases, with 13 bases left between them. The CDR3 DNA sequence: TGCGCCAGCACCCTGGACAAATTCAATGAGCAGTTCTTC. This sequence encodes CASTLDKFNEQFF.

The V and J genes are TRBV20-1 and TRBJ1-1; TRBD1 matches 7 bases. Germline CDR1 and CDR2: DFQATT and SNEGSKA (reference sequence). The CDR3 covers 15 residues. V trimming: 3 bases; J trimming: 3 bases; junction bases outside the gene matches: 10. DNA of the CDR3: TGCAGTGCTAGCCCGGTAGGGGGCTGGTACACTGAAGCTTTCTTT. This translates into CSASPVGGWYTEAFF.

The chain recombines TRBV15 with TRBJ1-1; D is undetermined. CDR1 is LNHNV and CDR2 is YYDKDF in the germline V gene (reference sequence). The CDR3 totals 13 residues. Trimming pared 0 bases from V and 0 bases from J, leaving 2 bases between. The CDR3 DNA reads TGTGCCACCAGCAGAGATTTGAACACTGAAGCTTTCTTT. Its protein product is CATSRDLNTEAFF.

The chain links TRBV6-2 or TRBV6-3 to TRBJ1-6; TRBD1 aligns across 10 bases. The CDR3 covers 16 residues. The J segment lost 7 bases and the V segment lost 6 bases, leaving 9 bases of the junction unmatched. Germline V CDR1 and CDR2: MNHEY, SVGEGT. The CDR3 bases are TGTGCCAGCAGCCAGACGACAGGGGGCCTCAATTCACCCCTCCACTTT. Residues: CASSQTTGGLNSPLHF.

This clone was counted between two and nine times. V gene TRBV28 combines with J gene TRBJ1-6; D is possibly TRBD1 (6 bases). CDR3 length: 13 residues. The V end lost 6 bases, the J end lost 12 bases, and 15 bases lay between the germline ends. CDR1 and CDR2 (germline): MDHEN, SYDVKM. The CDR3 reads CASRDSEFIPLHF. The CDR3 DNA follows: TGTGCCAGCAGGGACAGTGAATTTATACCCCTCCACTTT.

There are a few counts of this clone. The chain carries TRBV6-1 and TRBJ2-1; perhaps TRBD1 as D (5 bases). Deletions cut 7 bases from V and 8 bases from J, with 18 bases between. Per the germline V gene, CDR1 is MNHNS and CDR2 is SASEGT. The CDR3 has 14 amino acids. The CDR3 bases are TGTGCCAGCACCCTTTCGCAGGGTGGTCATGAGCAGTTCTTC. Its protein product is CASTLSQGGHEQFF.

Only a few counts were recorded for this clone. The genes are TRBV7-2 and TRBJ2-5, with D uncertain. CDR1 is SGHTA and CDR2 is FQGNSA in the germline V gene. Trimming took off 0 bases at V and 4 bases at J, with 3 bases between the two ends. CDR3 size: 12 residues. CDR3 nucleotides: TGTGCCAGCAGCTTAGCGAGAGAGACCCAGTACTTC. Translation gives CASSLARETQYF.

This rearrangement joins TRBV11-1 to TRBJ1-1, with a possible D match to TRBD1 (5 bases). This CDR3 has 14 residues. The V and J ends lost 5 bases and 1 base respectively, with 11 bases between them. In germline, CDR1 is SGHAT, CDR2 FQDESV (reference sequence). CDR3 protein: CASSLGRWNTEAFF. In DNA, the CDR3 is TGTGCCAGCAGCCTGGGACGGTGGAACACTGAAGCTTTCTTT. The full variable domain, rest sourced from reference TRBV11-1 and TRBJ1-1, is EAEVAQSPRYKITEKSQAVAFWCDPISGHATLYWYRQILGQGPELLVQFQDESVVDDSQLPKDRFSAERLKGVDSTLKIQPAELGDSAMYLCASSLGRWNTEAFFGQGTRLTVV.

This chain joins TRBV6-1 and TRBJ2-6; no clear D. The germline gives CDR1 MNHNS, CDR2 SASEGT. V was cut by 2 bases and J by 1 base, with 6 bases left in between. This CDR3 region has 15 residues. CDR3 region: CASSETGSGANVLTF. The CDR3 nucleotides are TGTGCCAGCAGTGAAACCGGGTCTGGGGCCAACGTCCTGACTTTC.

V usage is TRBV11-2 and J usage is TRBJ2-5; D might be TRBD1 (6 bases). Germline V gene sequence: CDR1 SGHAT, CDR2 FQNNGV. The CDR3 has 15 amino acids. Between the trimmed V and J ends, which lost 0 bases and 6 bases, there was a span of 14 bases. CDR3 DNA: TGTGCCAGCAGCTTAGATTCAGGGGCTCGAAAGACCCAGTACTTC. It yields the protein CASSLDSGARKTQYF.

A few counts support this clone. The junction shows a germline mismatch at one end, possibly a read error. This chain's CDR3 is CASSFITGGNYGYTF. The CDR3 DNA follows: TGTGCTAGCAGCTTTATTACAGGGGGCAACTATGGCTACACCTTC. V is TRBV7-7 and J is TRBJ1-2; 9 nucleotides match TRBD1. Germline V gene lookup returns CDR1 SSHAT and CDR2 FNYEAQ (reference sequence). This CDR3 region has 15 residues.

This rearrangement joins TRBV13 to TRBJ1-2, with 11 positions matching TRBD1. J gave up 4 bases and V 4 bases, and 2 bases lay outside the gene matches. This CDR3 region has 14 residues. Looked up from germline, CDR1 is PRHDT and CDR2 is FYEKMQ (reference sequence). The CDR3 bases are TGTGCCAGCAGCTCCGGGACAGGGGGCTATGGCTACACCTTC. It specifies CASSSGTGGYGYTF.

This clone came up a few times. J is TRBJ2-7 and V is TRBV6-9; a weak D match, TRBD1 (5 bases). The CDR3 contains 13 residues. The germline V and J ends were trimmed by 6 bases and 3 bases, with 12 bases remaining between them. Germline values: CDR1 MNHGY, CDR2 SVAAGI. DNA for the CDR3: TGTGCCAGCAGCTTATTCGACAGCTACGAGCAGTACTTC. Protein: CASSLFDSYEQYF.

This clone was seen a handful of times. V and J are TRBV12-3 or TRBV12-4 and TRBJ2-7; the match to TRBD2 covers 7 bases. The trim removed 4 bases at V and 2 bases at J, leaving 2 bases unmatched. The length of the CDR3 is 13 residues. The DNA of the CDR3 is TGTGCCAGCAGTTGGGGGGGGGCCTACGAGCAGTACTTC. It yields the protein CASSWGGAYEQYF.

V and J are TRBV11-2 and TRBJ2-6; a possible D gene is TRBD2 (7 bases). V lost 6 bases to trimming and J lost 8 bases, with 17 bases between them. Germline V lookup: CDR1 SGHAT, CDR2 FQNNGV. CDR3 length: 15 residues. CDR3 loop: CASRLGGGEPNVLTF. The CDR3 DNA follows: TGTGCCAGCAGACTAGGGGGAGGGGAACCCAACGTCCTGACTTTC.

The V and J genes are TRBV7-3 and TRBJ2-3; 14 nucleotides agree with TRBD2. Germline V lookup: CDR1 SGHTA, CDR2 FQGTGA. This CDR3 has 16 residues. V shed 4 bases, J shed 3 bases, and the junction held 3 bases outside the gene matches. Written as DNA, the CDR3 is TGTGCCAGCAGCTCGGGGACTAGCGGGGGTACAGATACGCAGTATTTT. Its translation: CASSSGTSGGTDTQYF.

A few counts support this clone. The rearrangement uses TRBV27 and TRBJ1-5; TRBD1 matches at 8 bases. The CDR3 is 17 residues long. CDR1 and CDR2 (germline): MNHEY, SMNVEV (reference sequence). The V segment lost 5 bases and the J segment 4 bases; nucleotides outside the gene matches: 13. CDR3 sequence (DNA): TGTGCCAGCAGTCCTCACCTGGACAGGGCGGGAAATCAGCCCCAGCATTTT. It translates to CASSPHLDRAGNQPQHF.

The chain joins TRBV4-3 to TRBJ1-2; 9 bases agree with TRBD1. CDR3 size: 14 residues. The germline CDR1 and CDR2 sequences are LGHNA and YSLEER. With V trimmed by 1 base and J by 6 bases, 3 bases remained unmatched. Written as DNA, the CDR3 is TGCGCCAGCAGCCAAGTGGGACAGGGCGATGGCTACACCTTC. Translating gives CASSQVGQGDGYTF.

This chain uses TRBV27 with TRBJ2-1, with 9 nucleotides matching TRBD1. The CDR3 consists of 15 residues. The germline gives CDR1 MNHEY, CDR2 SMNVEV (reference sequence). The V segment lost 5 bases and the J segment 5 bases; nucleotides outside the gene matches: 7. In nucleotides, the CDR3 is TGTGCCAGCAGTCATGGGACAGGGAGGGACAATGAGCAGTTCTTC. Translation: CASSHGTGRDNEQFF.

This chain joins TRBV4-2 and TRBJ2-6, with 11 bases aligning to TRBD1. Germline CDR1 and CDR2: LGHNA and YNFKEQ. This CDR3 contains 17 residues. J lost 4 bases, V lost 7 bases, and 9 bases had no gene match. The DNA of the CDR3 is TGTGCCAGCAACCGGACAGGGGGCACCATGGGGGCCAACGTCCTGACTTTC. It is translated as CASNRTGGTMGANVLTF.

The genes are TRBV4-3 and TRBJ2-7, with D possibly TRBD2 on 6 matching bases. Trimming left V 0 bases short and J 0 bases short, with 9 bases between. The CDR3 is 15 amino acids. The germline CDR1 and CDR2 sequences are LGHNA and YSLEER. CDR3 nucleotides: TGCGCCAGCAGCCAAGAGCGGGGTAGCTCCTACGAGCAGTACTTC. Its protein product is CASSQERGSSYEQYF.

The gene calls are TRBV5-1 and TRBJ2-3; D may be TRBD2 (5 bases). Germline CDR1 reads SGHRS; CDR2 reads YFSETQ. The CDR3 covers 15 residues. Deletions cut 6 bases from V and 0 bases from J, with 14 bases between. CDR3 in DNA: TGCGCCAGCAACCCCGTAGCGTCTAGCACAGATACGCAGTATTTT. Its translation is CASNPVASSTDTQYF. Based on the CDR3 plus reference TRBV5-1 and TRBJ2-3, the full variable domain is KAGVTQTPRYLIKTRGQQVTLSCSPISGHRSVSWYQQTPGQGLQFLFEYFSETQRNKGNFPGRFSGRQFSNSRSEMNVSTLELGDSALYLCASNPVASSTDTQYFGPGTRLTVL.

The CDR3 protein is CASRNPGTGGINQPQHF. The CDR3 coding sequence is TGTGCCAGCAGAAACCCCGGGACAGGGGGGATCAATCAGCCCCAGCATTTT. This chain links TRBV6-1 with TRBJ1-5; 11 bases line up with TRBD1. Germline CDR1 MNHNS, CDR2 SASEGT. V was clipped by 6 bases and J by 3 bases; unmatched bases: 10. The length of the CDR3 is 17 residues.